This TCR beta chain was found in a study of blood T cell repertoires in COVID-19. At the level of the study: Samples came from the United States, Italy and Spain, spanning acute and convalescent COVID-19. The cDNA or gDNA used as material had been derived from T cells, B-cell-depleted T cells, or PBMCs.

This clone was detected only once. Study processing details: It was from reference gene primer amplification that nucleated cell counts were estimated. Produced via immunoSEQ multiplex PCR; TCRdb's table is partial and in-frame only. V and J calls and clone size follow that table, whereas D and trimming were derived from the DNA. The sample lists about 38,000 clones; about 85% were seen once. CDR1 is LNHDA, CDR2 SQIVND, per germline (reference sequence). This CDR3 has 13 residues. V dropped 6 bases and J dropped 8; count of bases not matched to a gene: 8. The TCR sequence derives from a man aged 50 to 59 with active COVID-19. The chain employs TRBV19 and TRBJ1-2, with 8 positions matching TRBD1. The sample consisted of peripheral blood. The CDR3 DNA is TGTGCCAGTAGGTTGACAGGGGAATTCGGCTACACCTTC. Its protein product is CASRLTGEFGYTF.